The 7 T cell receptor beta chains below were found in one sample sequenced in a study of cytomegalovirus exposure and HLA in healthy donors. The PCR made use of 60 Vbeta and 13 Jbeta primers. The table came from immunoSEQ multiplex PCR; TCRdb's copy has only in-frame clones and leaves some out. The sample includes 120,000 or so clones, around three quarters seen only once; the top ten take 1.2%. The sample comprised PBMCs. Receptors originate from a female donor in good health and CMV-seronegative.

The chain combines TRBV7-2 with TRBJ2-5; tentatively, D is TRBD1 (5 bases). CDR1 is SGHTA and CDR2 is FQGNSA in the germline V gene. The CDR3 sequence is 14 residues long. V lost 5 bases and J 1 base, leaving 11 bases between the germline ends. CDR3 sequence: CASSPTVFQETQYF. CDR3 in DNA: TGTGCCAGCAGCCCGACAGTTTTCCAAGAGACCCAGTACTTC.

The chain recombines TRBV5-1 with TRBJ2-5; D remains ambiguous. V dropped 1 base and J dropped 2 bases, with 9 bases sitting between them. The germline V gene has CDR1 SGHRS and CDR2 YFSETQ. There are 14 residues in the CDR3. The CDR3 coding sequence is TGCGCCAGCAGCTTGACCGCGCGTCAAGAGACCCAGTACTTC. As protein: CASSLTARQETQYF.

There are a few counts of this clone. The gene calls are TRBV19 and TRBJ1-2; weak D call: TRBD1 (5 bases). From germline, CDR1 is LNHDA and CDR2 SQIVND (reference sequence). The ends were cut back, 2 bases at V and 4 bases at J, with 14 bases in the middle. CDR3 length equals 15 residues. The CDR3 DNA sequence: TGTGCCAGTAGTATATCCCGGGCAGGGCCCTATGGCTACACCTTC. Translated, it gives CASSISRAGPYGYTF.

The CDR3: CASSLRSGTRGIYEQYF. CDR3 nucleotide sequence: TGTGCCAGCAGCTTAAGATCGGGGACCAGGGGGATATACGAGCAGTACTTC. The rearrangement uses TRBV7-8 and TRBJ2-7; 7 bases align to TRBD1. CDR3 length: 17 residues. The ends lost 2 bases at V and 4 bases at J; junction bases unmatched: 14. Looked up from germline, CDR1 is SGHVS and CDR2 is FQNEAQ.

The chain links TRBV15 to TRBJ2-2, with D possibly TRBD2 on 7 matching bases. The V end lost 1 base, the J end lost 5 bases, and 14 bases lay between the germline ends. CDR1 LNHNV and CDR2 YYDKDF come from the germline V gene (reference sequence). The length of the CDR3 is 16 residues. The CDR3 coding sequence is TGTGCCACCAGCAGAGGGGGGGGCCATAGGACCGGGGAGCTGTTTTTT. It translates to CATSRGGGHRTGELFF.

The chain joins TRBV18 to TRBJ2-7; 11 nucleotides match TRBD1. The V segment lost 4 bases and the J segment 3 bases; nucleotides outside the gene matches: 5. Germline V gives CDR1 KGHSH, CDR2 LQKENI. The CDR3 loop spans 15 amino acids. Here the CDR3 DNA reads TGTGCCAGCTCACAGCCGGGACAGGGGGACTACGAGCAGTACTTC. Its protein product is CASSQPGQGDYEQYF.

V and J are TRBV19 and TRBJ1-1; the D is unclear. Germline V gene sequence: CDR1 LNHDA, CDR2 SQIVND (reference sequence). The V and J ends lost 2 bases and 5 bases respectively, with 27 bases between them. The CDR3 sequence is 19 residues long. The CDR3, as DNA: TGTGCCAGTAGTATAAGGTCGGGAAAATTAAGGGTTGTAGGGACTGAAGCTTTCTTT. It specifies CASSIRSGKLRVVGTEAFF.